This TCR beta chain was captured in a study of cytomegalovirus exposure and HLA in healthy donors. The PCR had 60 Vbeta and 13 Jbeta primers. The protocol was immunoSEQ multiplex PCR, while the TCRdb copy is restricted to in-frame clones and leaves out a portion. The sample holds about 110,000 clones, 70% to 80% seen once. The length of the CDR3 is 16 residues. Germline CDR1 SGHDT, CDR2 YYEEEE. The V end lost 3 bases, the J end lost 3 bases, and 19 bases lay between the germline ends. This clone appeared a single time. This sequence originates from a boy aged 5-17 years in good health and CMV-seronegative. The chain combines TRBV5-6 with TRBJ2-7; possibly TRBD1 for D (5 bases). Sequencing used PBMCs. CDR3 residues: CASSSQPLSDSYEQYF. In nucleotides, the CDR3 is TGTGCCAGCAGCTCTCAACCTTTAAGCGACAGCTACGAGCAGTACTTC.